The 25 T cell receptor beta chains below were found in one sample sequenced in a study of blood T cell repertoires in COVID-19. Repertoires were generated with immunoSEQ multiplex PCR, while TCRdb's copy carries only in-frame clones and drops some. The sample holds under 250,000 clones; 80% to 90% are singletons and the top ten take about 3.3%. Sequencing used PBMCs or T cells enriched from blood (not recorded which). Receptors were obtained from a woman between 18 and 29 years old in a cohort exposed to, infected with or recovered from COVID-19 (not recorded which).

This clone was detected only once. The chain is built from TRBV3-1 (or the pseudogene TRBV3-2) and TRBJ2-3, with TRBD1 matching over 7 bases. Germline lookup yields CDR1 LGHDT and CDR2 YNNKEL (reference sequence). The V and J ends lost 4 bases and 2 bases, in that order; junction bases with no gene match: 3. This CDR3 spans 14 amino acids. The CDR3 here is CASSPGQVTDTQYF. The CDR3 nucleotides are TGTGCCAGCAGCCCCGGACAGGTCACAGATACGCAGTATTTT.

The chain uses TRBV2 and TRBJ2-6; possibly TRBD1 for D (5 bases). CDR3 length equals 14 residues. Germline loops: CDR1 SNHLY, CDR2 FYNNEI. The V end was cut by 7 bases, the J end by 2 bases, with 9 bases between. The CDR3 sequence: CASTFRAGANVLTF. The CDR3 DNA reads as TGTGCCAGCACCTTCAGGGCTGGGGCCAACGTCCTGACTTTC. Full variable domain (missing parts from reference TRBV2 and TRBJ2-6): EPEVTQTPSHQVTQMGQEVILRCVPISNHLYFYWYRQILGQKVEFLVSFYNNEISEKSEIFDDQFSVERPDGSNFTLKIRSTKLEDSAMYFCASTFRAGANVLTFGAGSRLTVL.

V usage is TRBV11-2 and J usage is TRBJ2-6; D is possibly TRBD2 (5 bases). This CDR3 region has 18 residues. Germline assignment: CDR1 SGHAT and CDR2 FQNNGV. Trimming removed 1 base at V and 0 bases at J, with 13 bases between. The CDR3 here is CASSLGGWINSGANVLTF. DNA of the CDR3: TGTGCCAGCAGCTTAGGCGGGTGGATAAACTCTGGGGCCAACGTCCTGACTTTC.

This sequence joins TRBV23-1 and TRBJ1-3; no reliable D call. TRBV23-1 is an open reading frame, and its role is uncertain. The CDR3 totals 18 residues. The V and J ends lost 4 bases and 0 bases respectively, with 19 bases between them. CDR3 bases: TGCGCCAGCAGTCCCGCGTCATACCGTACTAACTCTGGAAACACCATATATTTT. This encodes CASSPASYRTNSGNTIYF.

This clone was observed a handful of times. The rearrangement links TRBV6-5 to TRBJ2-7; 9 nucleotides line up with TRBD2. Germline CDR1 is MNHEY and CDR2 is SVGAGI. The CDR3 is 15 residues long. Trimming at V came to 8 bases and at J to 1 base, leaving 9 bases not matched to a gene. The CDR3 here is CASETQRGASYEQYF. The CDR3 DNA sequence: TGTGCCAGCGAAACCCAGCGGGGGGCATCCTACGAGCAGTACTTC.

This sequence joins TRBV18 and TRBJ1-1; TRBD1 is a possible D gene (5 bases). The germline V gene encodes CDR1 KGHSH and CDR2 LQKENI. The V end lost 2 bases, the J end lost 0 bases, and 13 bases lay between the germline ends. The CDR3 has 16 residues. The CDR3 reads CASSPGQGYLNTEAFF. CDR3 bases: TGTGCCAGCTCACCAGGGCAGGGCTACTTGAACACTGAAGCTTTCTTT.

The V and J genes are TRBV24-1 and TRBJ2-7; 11 bases line up with TRBD1. Germline loops: CDR1 KGHDR, CDR2 SFDVKD. V trimming: 9 bases; J trimming: 0 bases; junction bases outside the gene matches: 6. The CDR3 length is 15 residues. The CDR3 protein is CATQQGQGVSYEQYF. DNA for the CDR3: TGTGCCACCCAGCAGGGACAGGGGGTCTCCTACGAGCAGTACTTC.

Here the CDR3 DNA reads TGCGCCAGCAGAGGTGACACTCGCTACAATGAGCAGTTCTTC. The encoded protein is CASRGDTRYNEQFF. The chain employs TRBV5-1 and TRBJ2-1, with D unclear. Between the trimmed V and J ends, which lost 5 bases and 3 bases, there was a span of 12 bases. There are 14 residues in the CDR3. Germline CDR1 reads SGHRS; CDR2 reads YFSETQ.

This chain connects TRBV3-1 (or the pseudogene TRBV3-2) to TRBJ2-6; the match to TRBD1 covers 7 bases. The CDR3 covers 15 residues. Trimming at V came to 6 bases and at J to 1 base, leaving 3 bases not matched to a gene. Germline assignment: CDR1 LGHDT and CDR2 YNNKEL (reference sequence). Written as DNA, the CDR3 is TGTGCCAGCAGACGACAGGGATCTGGGGCCAACGTCCTGACTTTC. Translation gives CASRRQGSGANVLTF.

This clone was counted a few times. The genes are TRBV9 and TRBJ2-7, with D possibly being TRBD2 (6 bases). This CDR3 spans 14 amino acids. Trimming removed 4 bases from V and 3 bases from J, with 14 bases in between. Germline values: CDR1 SGDLS, CDR2 YYNGEE. Here the CDR3 DNA reads TGTGCCAGCAGCCCGAGGGGAGGTAACTACGAGCAGTACTTC. Translating it yields CASSPRGGNYEQYF.

This chain links TRBV6-5 with TRBJ1-5; TRBD1 agrees at 10 bases. Germline V lookup: CDR1 MNHEY, CDR2 SVGAGI. With V trimmed by 8 bases and J by 5 bases, 6 bases remained unmatched. The CDR3 is 14 residues long. The CDR3 DNA reads TGTGCCAGCGCAGGGACAGGGGCATATCAGCCCCAGCATTTT. It yields the protein CASAGTGAYQPQHF.

The chain has TRBV3-1 (or the pseudogene TRBV3-2) and TRBJ2-3, with 8 bases aligning to TRBD2. V lost 6 bases and J lost 5; bases outside the gene matches: 7. The CDR3 extends over 14 amino acids. Germline CDR1 and CDR2: LGHDT and YNNKEL (reference sequence). The CDR3 bases are TGTGCCAGCAGACCGGGACTAGGCAGAGATACGCAGTATTTT. It translates to CASRPGLGRDTQYF.

This chain joins TRBV9 and TRBJ2-2; the match to TRBD2 covers 7 bases. The germline CDR1 and CDR2 sequences are SGDLS and YYNGEE. The CDR3 totals 14 residues. V shed 2 bases, J shed 5 bases, and the junction held 3 bases outside the gene matches. The CDR3 region has the DNA TGTGCCAGCAGCGTGGGGCGGGGGACCGGGGAGCTGTTTTTT. Protein sequence: CASSVGRGTGELFF.

V is TRBV3-1 (or the pseudogene TRBV3-2) and J is TRBJ1-2, with D perhaps TRBD1 (5 bases). The CDR3 has 14 amino acids. The germline V gene encodes CDR1 LGHDT and CDR2 YNNKEL (reference sequence). Trimming removed 0 bases from V and 2 bases from J, with 7 bases in between. The CDR3 loop is CASSQESGNYGYTF. As DNA, the CDR3 is TGTGCCAGCAGCCAAGAGTCAGGGAACTATGGCTACACCTTC.

The chain joins TRBV11-1 to TRBJ2-1; TRBD1 matches at 7 bases. Trimming cost V 5 bases and J 2 bases; bases outside gene matches: 9. Germline V gives CDR1 SGHAT, CDR2 FQDESV (reference sequence). The CDR3 loop spans 16 amino acids. CDR3 DNA sequence: TGTGCCAGCAGCCTACGGGGCACAGGGGCCTACAATGAGCAGTTCTTC. Its translation is CASSLRGTGAYNEQFF.

This chain connects TRBV7-3 to TRBJ2-3; 9 nucleotides match TRBD2. Germline loops: CDR1 SGHTA, CDR2 FQGTGA. The CDR3 contains 16 residues. V trimming: 0 bases; J trimming: 4 bases; junction bases outside the gene matches: 5. CDR3 in amino acids: CASSLTGGGRADTQYF. CDR3 coding DNA: TGTGCCAGCAGCTTAACCGGGGGCGGGAGGGCAGATACGCAGTATTTT.

V usage is TRBV3-1 (or the pseudogene TRBV3-2) and J usage is TRBJ2-3, with D possibly TRBD2 on 6 matching bases. The CDR3 consists of 14 residues. V was trimmed by 4 bases and J by 5 bases, leaving 13 bases between them. The V gene's germline CDR1 is LGHDT and CDR2 YNNKEL (reference sequence). The CDR3 DNA follows: TGTGCCAGCAGCCGAGGGCGGGGCGAAGATACGCAGTATTTT. It specifies CASSRGRGEDTQYF.

The chain combines TRBV2 with TRBJ2-5; maybe TRBD1 (5 bases). The length of the CDR3 is 12 residues. CDR1 SNHLY and CDR2 FYNNEI come from the germline V gene. Between the trimmed V and J ends, which lost 9 bases and 1 base, there was a span of 9 bases. CDR3: CARRGSQETQYF. CDR3 sequence (DNA): TGTGCCAGAAGGGGCTCCCAAGAGACCCAGTACTTC.

The chain has TRBV5-8 and TRBJ1-1; TRBD1 matches at 10 bases. Per the germline V gene, CDR1 is SGHTS and CDR2 is YDEGEE. The V and J ends lost 1 base and 0 bases, in that order; junction bases with no gene match: 9. The CDR3 sequence is 18 residues long. In DNA form, the CDR3 reads TGTGCCAGCAGCTTGACCCGGGACAGGGGAGACCTGAACACTGAAGCTTTCTTT. Translation: CASSLTRDRGDLNTEAFF.

Regarding this clone: The same CDR3 arises from other DNA sequences in this sample as well. This chain connects TRBV12-3 or TRBV12-4 to TRBJ2-5; 8 nucleotides line up with TRBD2. The CDR3 covers 13 residues. J lost 4 bases, V lost 2 bases, and 0 bases had no gene match. This CDR3 reads CASSLRGGETQYF. The DNA for the CDR3 is TGTGCCAGCAGTTTACGGGGGGGAGAGACCCAGTACTTC.

The V gene is TRBV7-8, the J gene TRBJ2-1, with a possible D match to TRBD2 (5 bases). Germline CDR1 is SGHVS and CDR2 is FQNEAQ. The ends were cut back, 2 bases at V and 6 bases at J, with 5 bases in the middle. This CDR3 is 12 amino acids long. CDR3 loop: CASSLRGNEQFF. CDR3 coding DNA: TGTGCCAGCAGCTTACGGGGCAATGAGCAGTTCTTC.

The rearrangement joins TRBV5-1 to TRBJ2-7; no clear D gene. Trimming pared 1 base from V and 0 bases from J, leaving 5 bases between. This CDR3 region has 13 residues. Looked up from germline, CDR1 is SGHRS and CDR2 is YFSETQ. DNA of the CDR3: TGCGCCAGCAGCTTGACAGCCTCCTACGAGCAGTACTTC. It translates to CASSLTASYEQYF.

This rearrangement joins TRBV5-1 to TRBJ2-5, with 7 bases matching TRBD2. The CDR3 sequence is 13 residues long. Germline assignment: CDR1 SGHRS and CDR2 YFSETQ. Unmatched junction bases numbered 6, after V lost 4 bases and J lost 6 bases. CDR3 loop: CASSASGGQTQYF. The CDR3 DNA sequence: TGCGCCAGCAGCGCCTCGGGGGGTCAGACCCAGTACTTC.

The chain couples TRBV28 to TRBJ1-6; D may be TRBD1 (6 bases). CDR1 and CDR2 from the germline V gene are MDHEN and SYDVKM. The CDR3 runs 14 residues. V lost 7 bases and J 6 bases, leaving 13 bases between the germline ends. The CDR3 coding sequence is TGTGCCAGCATTACAACAGGGACTAATTCACCCCTCCACTTT. It specifies CASITTGTNSPLHF. The variable domain in full, completed from reference TRBV28 and TRBJ1-6, reads DVKVTQSSRYLVKRTGEKVFLECVQDMDHENMFWYRQDPGLGLRLIYFSYDVKMKEKGDIPEGYSVSREKKERFSLILESASTNQTSMYLCASITTGTNSPLHFGNGTRLTVT.

The rearrangement links TRBV7-2 to TRBJ1-1; 8 nucleotides align to TRBD1. The germline CDR1 and CDR2 sequences are SGHTA and FQGNSA. The CDR3 runs 15 residues. The ends lost 5 bases at V and 6 bases at J; junction bases unmatched: 11. CDR3 protein: CASSPVTGERAEAFF. The CDR3 DNA reads TGTGCCAGCAGCCCGGTGACAGGGGAAAGGGCTGAAGCTTTCTTT.